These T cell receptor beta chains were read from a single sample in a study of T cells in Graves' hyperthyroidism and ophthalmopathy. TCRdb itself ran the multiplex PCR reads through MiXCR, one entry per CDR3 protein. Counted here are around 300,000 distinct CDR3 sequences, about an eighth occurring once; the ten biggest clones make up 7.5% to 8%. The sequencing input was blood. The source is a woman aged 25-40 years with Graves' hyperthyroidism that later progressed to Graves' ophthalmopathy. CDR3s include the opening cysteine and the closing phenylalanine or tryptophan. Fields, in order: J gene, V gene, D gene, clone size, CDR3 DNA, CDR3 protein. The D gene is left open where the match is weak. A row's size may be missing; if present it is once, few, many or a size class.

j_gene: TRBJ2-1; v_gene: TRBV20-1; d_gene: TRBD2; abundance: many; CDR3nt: TGCAGTCTATTCAGAGGGAGGGACTCCTACAATGAGCAGTTCTTC; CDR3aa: CSLFRGRDSYNEQFF
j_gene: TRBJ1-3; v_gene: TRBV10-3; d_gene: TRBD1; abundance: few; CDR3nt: TGTGCCATCAGTGAGATTGGGACAGGGGGAAATGGAAACACCATATATTTT; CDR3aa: CAISEIGTGGNGNTIYF
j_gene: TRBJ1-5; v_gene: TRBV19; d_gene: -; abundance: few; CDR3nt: TGTGCCAGTAGTATAGGGCTGAGATCAGGACCCCAGCATTTT; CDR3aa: CASSIGLRSGPQHF
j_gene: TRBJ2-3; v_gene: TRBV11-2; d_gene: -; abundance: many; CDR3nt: TGTGCCAGCAGCCCCCTCTGGCGGGGAGGCACAGATACGCAGTATTTT; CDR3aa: CASSPLWRGGTDTQYF
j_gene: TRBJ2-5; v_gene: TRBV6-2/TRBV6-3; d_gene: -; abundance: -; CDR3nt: TGTGCCAGCAGTTTCGAATTTCCCGTGCCCCGGTACTTC; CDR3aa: CASSFEFPVPRYF
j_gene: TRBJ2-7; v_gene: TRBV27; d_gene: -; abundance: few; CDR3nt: TGTGCCAGCAGCCTTTACCCGGCGGGCTCCTACGAGCAGTACTTC; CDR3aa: CASSLYPAGSYEQYF
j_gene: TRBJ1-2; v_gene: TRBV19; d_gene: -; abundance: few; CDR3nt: TGTGCCAGTAGTGTTGGCCCCTATGGCTACACCTTC; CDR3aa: CASSVGPYGYTF
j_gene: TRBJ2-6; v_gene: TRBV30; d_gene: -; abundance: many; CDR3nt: TGTGCCTGGGGAACAGGGCGGAACGCGCCTGGGGCCAACGTCCTGACTTTC; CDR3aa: CAWGTGRNAPGANVLTF
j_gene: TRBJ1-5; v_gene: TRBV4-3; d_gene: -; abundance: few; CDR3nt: TGCGCCAGCAGCCAAGATCGAACGGCAGCAAATCAGCCCCAGCATTTT; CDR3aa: CASSQDRTAANQPQHF
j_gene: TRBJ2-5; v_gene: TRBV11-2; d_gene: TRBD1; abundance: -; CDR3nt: TGTGCCAGCAGCTTAGGGACAGGGGCGGGAGAGACCCAGTACTTC; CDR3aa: CASSLGTGAGETQYF
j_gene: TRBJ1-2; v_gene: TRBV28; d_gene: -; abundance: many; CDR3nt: TGTGCCAGCAGTCCGGAGGGCTCCTATGGCTACACCTTC; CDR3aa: CASSPEGSYGYTF
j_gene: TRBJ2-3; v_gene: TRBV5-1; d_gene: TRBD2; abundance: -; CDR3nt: TGCGCCAGCAGCCGGACTAGCGTACCATCTACAGATACGCAGTATTTT; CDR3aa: CASSRTSVPSTDTQYF
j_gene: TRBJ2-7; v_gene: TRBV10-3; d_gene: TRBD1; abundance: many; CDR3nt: TGTGCCATCAGCCAGGGACAGGGGGCTTACGAGCAGTACTTC; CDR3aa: CAISQGQGAYEQYF
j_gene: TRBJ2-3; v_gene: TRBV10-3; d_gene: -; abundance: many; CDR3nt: TGTGCCATCAGTGAGTCGACGAGCACAGATACGCAGTATTTT; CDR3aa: CAISESTSTDTQYF